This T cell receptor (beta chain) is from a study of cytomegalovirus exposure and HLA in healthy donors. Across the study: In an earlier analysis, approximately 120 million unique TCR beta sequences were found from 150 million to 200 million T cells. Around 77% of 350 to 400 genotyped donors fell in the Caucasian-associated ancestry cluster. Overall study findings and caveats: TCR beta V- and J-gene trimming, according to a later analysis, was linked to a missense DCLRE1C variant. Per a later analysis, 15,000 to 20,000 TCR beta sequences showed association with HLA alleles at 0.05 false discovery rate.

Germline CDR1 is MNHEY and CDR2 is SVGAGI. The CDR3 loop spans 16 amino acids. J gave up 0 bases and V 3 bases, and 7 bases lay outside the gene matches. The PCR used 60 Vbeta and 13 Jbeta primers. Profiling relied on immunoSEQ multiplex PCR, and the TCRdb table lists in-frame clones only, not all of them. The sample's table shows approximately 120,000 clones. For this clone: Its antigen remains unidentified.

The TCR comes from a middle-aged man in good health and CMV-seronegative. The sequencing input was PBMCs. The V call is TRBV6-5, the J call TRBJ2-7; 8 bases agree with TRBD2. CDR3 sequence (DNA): TGTGCCAGCAGTTATCGGACTAGCATAGGCTCCTACGAGCAGTACTTC. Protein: CASSYRTSIGSYEQYF.